The rows below give T cell receptor beta chains drawn from one sample of a study of T-cell reconstitution after alpha-beta-depleted transplantation in children. TCRdb re-called the PCR reads with MiXCR, one entry per CDR3 protein. The sample contains about 460,000 distinct CDR3 sequences, 11% of which appear only once. The material sequenced was PBMCs, mostly from graft donor cells, taken 180 days after TCRalphabeta/CD19-depleted stem cell transplant. The receptor set was obtained from a female patient aged 2 to 10 who had a stem cell transplant for aplastic anemia, so the T cells may come from the graft donor. Each CDR3 is given with its conserved first and last residue. A D gene is named only where the DNA matches it firmly. Where a row states a size, it is once, few, many or the class of an expanded clone; other rows omit it.

clone size: many; V gene: TRBV29-1; CDR3 length: 12; D gene: TRBD2; J gene: TRBJ2-5; CDR3 protein: CSTSGRGETQYF; CDR3 DNA: TGCAGCACTAGCGGGAGAGGAGAGACCCAGTACTTC
clone size: .; V gene: TRBV11-2; CDR3 length: 19; D gene: TRBD1; J gene: TRBJ1-3; CDR3 protein: CASSPAGTGGLGVRNTIYF; CDR3 DNA: TGTGCCAGCAGCCCTGCCGGGACAGGAGGACTGGGCGTTAGAAACACCATATATTTT
clone size: few; V gene: TRBV20-1; CDR3 length: 17; D gene: TRBD2; J gene: TRBJ2-3; CDR3 protein: CSARDPPGLAGIWTQYF; CDR3 DNA: TGCAGTGCTAGAGATCCACCGGGACTAGCGGGAATCTGGACGCAGTATTTT
clone size: .; V gene: TRBV11-3; CDR3 length: 13; D gene: .; J gene: TRBJ2-2; CDR3 protein: CATGEANTGELFF; CDR3 DNA: TGTGCAACGGGTGAGGCGAACACCGGGGAGCTGTTTTTT
clone size: many; V gene: TRBV7-6; CDR3 length: 14; D gene: .; J gene: TRBJ2-5; CDR3 protein: CASSLAPAQETQYF; CDR3 DNA: TGTGCCAGCAGCTTAGCCCCAGCCCAGGAGACCCAGTACTTC
clone size: few; V gene: TRBV4-3; CDR3 length: 14; D gene: TRBD2; J gene: TRBJ2-1; CDR3 protein: CASSQGASGDEQFF; CDR3 DNA: TGCGCCAGCAGCCAAGGGGCTAGCGGGGATGAGCAGTTCTTC
clone size: .; V gene: TRBV6-5; CDR3 length: 15; D gene: .; J gene: TRBJ2-2; CDR3 protein: CASSYAHRKIGELFF; CDR3 DNA: TGTGCCAGCAGTTACGCGCACAGAAAAATCGGGGAGCTGTTTTTT
clone size: few; V gene: TRBV15; CDR3 length: 15; D gene: TRBD1; J gene: TRBJ1-1; CDR3 protein: CATTTGGGLNTEAFF; CDR3 DNA: TGTGCCACCACCACAGGGGGGGGCCTGAACACTGAAGCTTTCTTT
clone size: once; V gene: TRBV7-9; CDR3 length: 16; D gene: .; J gene: TRBJ1-2; CDR3 protein: CASSSYQGGSGYGYTF; CDR3 DNA: TGTGCCAGCAGCTCCTACCAGGGTGGAAGCGGCTATGGCTACACCTTC
clone size: many; V gene: TRBV5-1; CDR3 length: 15; D gene: .; J gene: TRBJ2-3; CDR3 protein: CASSQLDFNRDTQYF; CDR3 DNA: TGCGCCAGCAGCCAACTGGACTTCAACCGGGATACGCAGTATTTT
clone size: few; V gene: TRBV28; CDR3 length: 16; D gene: TRBD2; J gene: TRBJ2-1; CDR3 protein: CASIGLAGGTYNEQFF; CDR3 DNA: TGTGCCAGCATCGGACTAGCGGGAGGAACTTACAATGAGCAGTTCTTC
clone size: few; V gene: TRBV10-3; CDR3 length: 20; D gene: TRBD1; J gene: TRBJ1-2; CDR3 protein: CAIRDRGWDGLAPEDYGYTF; CDR3 DNA: TGTGCCATCAGGGACAGGGGATGGGACGGGTTGGCCCCGGAGGACTATGGCTACACCTTC
clone size: .; V gene: TRBV18; CDR3 length: 17; D gene: .; J gene: TRBJ1-6; CDR3 protein: CASSPVGGASYNSPLHF; CDR3 DNA: TGTGCCAGCTCACCAGTGGGAGGAGCTTCCTATAATTCACCCCTCCACTTT
clone size: few; V gene: TRBV11-2; CDR3 length: 17; D gene: .; J gene: TRBJ1-3; CDR3 protein: CASSSPRQSRAGNTIYF; CDR3 DNA: TGTGCCAGCAGCTCTCCGCGACAGAGTCGGGCTGGAAACACCATATATTTT
clone size: .; V gene: TRBV7-9; CDR3 length: 14; D gene: .; J gene: TRBJ2-7; CDR3 protein: CASSLEQGLYEQYF; CDR3 DNA: TGTGCCAGCAGCTTAGAACAGGGCCTCTACGAGCAGTACTTC
clone size: many; V gene: TRBV29-1; CDR3 length: 13; D gene: .; J gene: TRBJ2-1; CDR3 protein: CSVEGQGYNEQFF; CDR3 DNA: TGCAGCGTTGAAGGACAAGGATACAATGAGCAGTTCTTC
clone size: .; V gene: TRBV12-3/TRBV12-4; CDR3 length: 13; D gene: .; J gene: TRBJ1-1; CDR3 protein: CASSFVGNEDAFF; CDR3 DNA: TGTGCCAGCAGTTTCGTTGGGAACGAGGATGCTTTCTTT
clone size: many; V gene: TRBV12-3/TRBV12-4; CDR3 length: 14; D gene: TRBD1; J gene: TRBJ1-2; CDR3 protein: CASRTGGAVYGYTF; CDR3 DNA: TGTGCCAGCAGAACAGGGGGCGCCGTCTATGGCTACACCTTC
clone size: few; V gene: TRBV5-1; CDR3 length: 14; D gene: TRBD2; J gene: TRBJ2-3; CDR3 protein: CASALAASTDTQYF; CDR3 DNA: TGCGCCAGCGCCCTAGCGGCTAGCACAGATACGCAGTATTTT
clone size: few; V gene: TRBV10-1; CDR3 length: 16; D gene: TRBD2; J gene: TRBJ2-3; CDR3 protein: CASSETSGASTDTQYF; CDR3 DNA: TGCGCCAGCAGTGAGACTAGCGGAGCTAGCACAGATACGCAGTATTTT
clone size: .; V gene: TRBV3-1; CDR3 length: 16; D gene: .; J gene: TRBJ2-5; CDR3 protein: CASTQEWGASGETQYF; CDR3 DNA: TGTGCCAGCACCCAAGAGTGGGGGGCGAGTGGAGAGACCCAGTACTTC
clone size: .; V gene: TRBV29-1; CDR3 length: 12; D gene: .; J gene: TRBJ2-1; CDR3 protein: CSDGTHYNEQFF; CDR3 DNA: TGCAGCGACGGGACTCACTACAATGAGCAGTTCTTC
clone size: few; V gene: TRBV19; CDR3 length: 13; D gene: .; J gene: TRBJ1-1; CDR3 protein: CASRTGQPTEAFF; CDR3 DNA: TGTGCCAGTAGAACCGGACAACCGACAGAAGCTTTCTTT
clone size: .; V gene: TRBV5-1; CDR3 length: 12; D gene: .; J gene: TRBJ2-7; CDR3 protein: CASRDAAYGQYF; CDR3 DNA: TGCGCCAGCCGAGACGCGGCCTACGGGCAGTACTTC
clone size: few; V gene: TRBV9; CDR3 length: 20; D gene: TRBD2; J gene: TRBJ2-1; CDR3 protein: CASSVAVGTSGSRTYNEQFF; CDR3 DNA: TGTGCCAGCAGCGTAGCTGTAGGGACTAGCGGGTCAAGGACCTACAATGAGCAGTTCTTC
clone size: .; V gene: TRBV7-9; CDR3 length: 17; D gene: .; J gene: TRBJ2-3; CDR3 protein: CASSLSIGGGSTDTQYF; CDR3 DNA: TGTGCCAGCAGCTTATCGATAGGGGGAGGAAGCACAGATACGCAGTATTTT
clone size: few; V gene: TRBV28; CDR3 length: 13; D gene: .; J gene: TRBJ2-1; CDR3 protein: CASSYDFYNEQFF; CDR3 DNA: TGTGCCAGCAGTTACGACTTTTACAATGAGCAGTTCTTC
clone size: many; V gene: TRBV7-2; CDR3 length: 14; D gene: TRBD1; J gene: TRBJ1-1; CDR3 protein: CASSWVRGGTEAFF; CDR3 DNA: TGTGCCAGCAGCTGGGTCAGGGGGGGCACTGAAGCTTTCTTT
clone size: .; V gene: TRBV7-9; CDR3 length: 14; D gene: .; J gene: TRBJ2-5; CDR3 protein: CASRAGQGMGTQYF; CDR3 DNA: TGTGCCAGCCGCGCGGGCCAAGGAATGGGGACCCAGTACTTC